The clone carrying this T cell receptor (beta chain) was seen only a few times. An oligo carrying a UMI was ligated to the cDNA 3' end. An equimolar mix of RC1.1 and RC1.2 primed the beta chain across TRBC1 and TRBC2. TCRdb fed the UMI-ligation and nested PCR reads into MiXCR, producing one record per CDR3 protein. The sample holds 60,000 or so distinct CDR3 sequences, approximately 13% seen once. These data originate in a study of quantifying T cell responses using KT2 cells. Study-wide background: cDNA was made from DNase-treated RNA using alpha and beta constant primers.

Per the germline V gene, CDR1 is SQVTM and CDR2 is ANQGSEA. The junction had 10 bases not matched to a gene; V was cut back by 6 bases and J by 1 base. CDR3 length equals 16 residues. This clonotype was obtained from a human donor. The material sequenced was PBMCs spiked with cells of the T cell clone KT2. The rearrangement joins TRBV29-1 to TRBJ2-7; 12 bases are shared with TRBD1. This chain's CDR3 is CSVAHGTGGASYEQYF. Written as DNA, the CDR3 is TGCAGCGTCGCCCATGGGACAGGGGGCGCGTCCTACGAGCAGTACTTC.